This T cell receptor (beta chain) was observed in a study of T-cell memory formation after mild COVID-19. Whole-study findings and limits: Mostly located in CM and EM were contracting CD4+ clones, with contracting CD8+ clones located in EMRA.

V lost 5 bases and J lost 2, with 10 bases in between. The CDR3 runs to 13 residues. Germline CDR1 and CDR2: SGHTA and FQGNSA. TCRdb fed the 5' RACE reads into MiXCR, producing one record per CDR3 protein. Here the sample spans 250,000 to 350,000 distinct CDR3 sequences, roughly an eighth being singletons. This clonotype was found a few times. Antigen: not known. V usage is TRBV7-2 and J usage is TRBJ2-7; no reliable D call. This TCR derives from a man between 18 and 29 years old who had mild COVID-19 (a few samples of this study predate the infection). Cell type and time point are not known. Sequences were obtained from PBMCs or a T cell subset sorted from them (not recorded which). The CDR3 sequence: CASSRRSTYEQYF. The CDR3 DNA reads as TGTGCCAGCAGCAGACGGTCAACCTACGAGCAGTACTTC. Complete variable domain (other parts from reference TRBV7-2 and TRBJ2-7): GAGVSQSPSNKVTEKGKDVELRCDPISGHTALYWYRQSLGQGLEFLIYFQGNSAPDKSGLPSDRFSAERTGGSVSTLTIQRTQQEDSAVYLCASSRRSTYEQYFGPGTRLTVT.